This TCR beta chain appears in the sequencing data of a study of OX40 agonist ivuxolimab in advanced cancers. The overall study: At 65% to 85% male, the cohort had a mean age of roughly 60 years, ranging from about 20 to 90.

Study results and caveats: With doses of 0.1-3.0 mg/kg, partial responders showed among the lowest clonal expansion. Some patients without response likewise showed low normalized clonal expansion.

For this clone: The target antigen is unknown.

The study sampled blood at baseline, cycle 4 day 1, and cycle 7 day 1. Data came from immunoSEQ multiplex PCR; TCRdb stores just in-frame clones and leaves some out. Found here are about 36,000 clones, around 90% of them singletons; the top ten hold 4%. Sequences were derived from CD4+ or CD8+ T cells sorted from blood, sampled in a trial of the OX40 agonist ivuxolimab. The sequence derives from an adult with an advanced solid tumor such as melanoma, head and neck, liver or kidney cancer.

The CDR3, as DNA: TGTGCCAGCAGTTACTCGAAGTGGGCTGGGGCCAACGTCCTGACTTTC. As protein: CASSYSKWAGANVLTF. The genes are TRBV6-6 and TRBJ2-6; D not certain. The CDR3 has 16 amino acids. CDR1 is MNHNY, CDR2 SVGAGI, per germline (reference sequence). V shed 0 bases and J shed 2 bases, with 8 bases lying between them.